A single sample is the source of the 22 T cell receptor beta chains below, sequenced in a study of CD8+ T cells in alopecia areata. Specified treatment: oral pan-JAK inhibitor, 5-10 mg twice daily. cDNA reverse transcribed from extracted RNA served as the sequencing template. Using immunoSEQ multiplex PCR, the repertoire was profiled, and TCRdb retains in-frame clones only, with some absent. The data contain about 210,000 clones, roughly two fifths of them singletons. The sequences come from CD4+ T cells sorted from blood, collected at week 34, from a patient treated with tofacitinib. The receptors come from a human donor with alopecia areata.

Comment on this clone: Other DNA sequences in this sample translate to the same CDR3. The chain has TRBV30 and TRBJ2-2; D is undetermined. The length of the CDR3 is 12 residues. CDR1 is GTSNPN and CDR2 is SVGIG in the germline V gene (reference sequence). V was trimmed by 3 bases and J by 1 base, leaving 3 bases between them. In nucleotides, the CDR3 is TGTGCCTGGAGGCTGAACACCGGGGAGCTGTTTTTT. Its translation is CAWRLNTGELFF.

V and J are TRBV30 and TRBJ2-5, with no clear D. Germline CDR1 is GTSNPN and CDR2 is SVGIG (reference sequence). Trimming stripped 0 bases from V and 2 bases from J, with 16 bases between. The CDR3 totals 16 residues. As DNA, the CDR3 is TGTGCCTGGAGTGTCGGTCCGATGGGCATACAAGAGACCCAGTACTTC. This codes for CAWSVGPMGIQETQYF.

The V and J genes are TRBV9 and TRBJ2-3, with 7 bases fitting TRBD2. The CDR3 spans 15 residues. Germline V gives CDR1 SGDLS, CDR2 YYNGEE. The V gene end was trimmed by 2 bases and the J gene end by 2 bases; junction bases not matched to a gene: 5. The CDR3 is CASSVASGNTDTQYF. The CDR3 DNA is TGTGCCAGCAGCGTGGCTAGCGGAAACACAGATACGCAGTATTTT.

This clone was counted a few times. The chain couples TRBV6-1 to TRBJ2-6, with D perhaps matching TRBD1 or TRBD2 (5 bases each). The CDR3 extends over 15 amino acids. Trimming took 8 bases from V and 1 from J, leaving 12 bases between them. Germline values: CDR1 MNHNS, CDR2 SASEGT. The CDR3 sequence is CASAGRVSGANVLTF. Here the CDR3 DNA reads TGTGCCAGCGCGGGCAGGGTTTCTGGGGCCAACGTCCTGACTTTC.

This chain uses TRBV27 with TRBJ1-2; perhaps TRBD1 as D (5 bases). V was clipped by 4 bases and J by 2 bases, with 11 bases between them. The CDR3 totals 14 residues. The germline gives CDR1 MNHEY, CDR2 SMNVEV (reference sequence). CDR3 in amino acids: CASSSEGWNYGYTF. Written as DNA, the CDR3 is TGTGCCAGCAGTTCGGAGGGGTGGAACTATGGCTACACCTTC.

This sequence joins TRBV6-5 and TRBJ2-4; 12 bases map to TRBD1. CDR3 length: 16 residues. The ends lost 0 bases at V and 8 bases at J; junction bases unmatched: 5. Germline loops: CDR1 MNHEY, CDR2 SVGAGI. CDR3 bases: TGTGCCAGCAGTTACTCGGGGACAGGGGGCAAGGACATTCAGTACTTC. Translated, it gives CASSYSGTGGKDIQYF.

CDR3 protein: CASSPRASRGELFF. Written as DNA, the CDR3 is TGTGCCAGCAGCCCCCGGGCGTCCCGCGGGGAGCTGTTTTTT. The chain uses TRBV7-2 and TRBJ2-2; D gene unclear. Germline V gene data show CDR1 as SGHTA and CDR2 as FQGNSA. This CDR3 region has 14 residues. The V end was cut by 5 bases, the J end by 7 bases, with 14 bases between.

The chain recombines TRBV6-5 with TRBJ1-2; 7 nucleotides line up with TRBD1. J gave up 8 bases and V 3 bases, and 9 bases lay outside the gene matches. The CDR3 has 14 amino acids. Germline CDR1 and CDR2: MNHEY and SVGAGI. DNA of the CDR3: TGTGCCAGCAGTTATAGACAGGGAAGAGGGGGCTACACCTTC. Translating gives CASSYRQGRGGYTF.

The chain has TRBV5-4 and TRBJ1-2; D ambiguous. Germline values: CDR1 SGHNT, CDR2 YYREEE (reference sequence). V was clipped by 2 bases and J by 1 base, with 3 bases between them. The CDR3 contains 12 residues. Here the CDR3 reads CASSLNNYGYTF. CDR3 nucleotide sequence: TGTGCCAGCAGCTTAAATAACTATGGCTACACCTTC.

In this sample, this clone turned up a few times. V and J are TRBV4-2 and TRBJ2-5; either TRBD1 or TRBD2 may fit D (5 bases each). CDR1 is LGHNA, CDR2 YNFKEQ, per germline. V gave up 4 bases and J gave up 5 bases, with 17 bases separating them. CDR3 size: 15 residues. CDR3 protein: CASSPGTLAEETQYF. The CDR3 nucleotides read TGTGCCAGCAGCCCCGGGACCCTAGCCGAGGAGACCCAGTACTTC.

J is TRBJ2-6 and V is TRBV4-1; D call uncertain. With 2 bases removed from V and 4 bases from J, the gap between germline ends came to 12 bases. The CDR3 covers 16 residues. Germline values: CDR1 MGHRA, CDR2 YSYEKL. The CDR3 protein is CASSQPSSRGANVLTF. The CDR3 nucleotides read TGCGCCAGCAGCCAACCATCCTCTCGGGGGGCCAACGTCCTGACTTTC.

This clone was observed a few times. The chain joins TRBV2 to TRBJ2-5; the D is unclear. Trimming left V 4 bases short and J 2 bases short, with 14 bases between. The CDR3 is 15 amino acids. In germline, CDR1 is SNHLY, CDR2 FYNNEI. The DNA for the CDR3 is TGTGCCAGCAGTGTATGGTCTCTGTCACAAGAGACCCAGTACTTC. It encodes CASSVWSLSQETQYF. The variable domain in full, with the rest retrieved from reference TRBV2 and TRBJ2-5, is EPEVTQTPSHQVTQMGQEVILRCVPISNHLYFYWYRQILGQKVEFLVSFYNNEISEKSEIFDDQFSVERPDGSNFTLKIRSTKLEDSAMYFCASSVWSLSQETQYFGPGTRLLVL.

This clone turned up a few times. This sequence joins TRBV2 and TRBJ2-7; 7 bases match TRBD2. The CDR3 totals 15 residues. Germline assignment: CDR1 SNHLY and CDR2 FYNNEI. V gave up 5 bases and J gave up 11 bases; unmatched junction bases: 18. The CDR3 nucleotides read TGTGCCAGCAGTAGCGGAGCGGGACCCACCTCGACGAAGTACTTC. Amino acids: CASSSGAGPTSTKYF.

The rearrangement joins TRBV2 to TRBJ1-5, with D perhaps matching TRBD1 (6 bases). The germline V gene encodes CDR1 SNHLY and CDR2 FYNNEI. V lost 6 bases to trimming and J lost 8 bases, with 14 bases between them. The CDR3 consists of 13 residues. The CDR3 DNA reads TGTGCCAGCAGCGAACAGGGTTTGGAGCCCCAGCATTTT. Translating gives CASSEQGLEPQHF. Full variable domain (remainder filled in from reference TRBV2 and TRBJ1-5): EPEVTQTPSHQVTQMGQEVILRCVPISNHLYFYWYRQILGQKVEFLVSFYNNEISEKSEIFDDQFSVERPDGSNFTLKIRSTKLEDSAMYFCASSEQGLEPQHFGDGTRLSIL.

V gene TRBV5-1 combines with J gene TRBJ2-5, with D unresolved. Trimming took 0 bases from V and 5 from J, leaving 11 bases between them. The germline gives CDR1 SGHRS, CDR2 YFSETQ. This CDR3 region has 14 residues. CDR3 bases: TGCGCCAGCAGCTTGGACAGACCCGAGGAGACCCAGTACTTC. It yields the protein CASSLDRPEETQYF. The whole variable domain, filled in from reference TRBV5-1 and TRBJ2-5, reads KAGVTQTPRYLIKTRGQQVTLSCSPISGHRSVSWYQQTPGQGLQFLFEYFSETQRNKGNFPGRFSGRQFSNSRSEMNVSTLELGDSALYLCASSLDRPEETQYFGPGTRLLVL.

This sequence joins TRBV27 and TRBJ2-3; the D gene is possibly TRBD2 (6 bases). The CDR3 is 16 amino acids. Per the germline V gene, CDR1 is MNHEY and CDR2 is SMNVEV (reference sequence). The V end lost 6 bases, the J end lost 0 bases, and 16 bases lay between the germline ends. In DNA form, the CDR3 reads TGTGCCAGCAGCTATGGGGACTGGTATAGCACAGATACGCAGTATTTT. It translates to CASSYGDWYSTDTQYF.

This clone turned up a few times. The chain couples TRBV2 to TRBJ2-1; 7 nucleotides line up with TRBD1. V shed 9 bases and J 6 bases; nucleotides not matched to a gene: 11. CDR3 size: 14 residues. Per germline, CDR1 SNHLY and CDR2 FYNNEI. This CDR3 reads CARNRGGQRNEQFF. CDR3 bases: TGTGCCAGGAACAGGGGCGGGCAACGCAATGAGCAGTTCTTC.

Details on this clone: At one end, the junction sequence differs from germline, possibly due to a read error. The J gene is TRBJ1-2, the V gene TRBV30; D gene ambiguous. The germline V gene encodes CDR1 GTSNPN and CDR2 SVGIG (reference sequence). This CDR3 spans 12 amino acids. CDR3 sequence reads: CAWSLNAGEGLF. The CDR3, as DNA: TGTGCCTGGAGTCTCAATGCCGGGGAAGGCCTCTTC.

This clone appeared a few times. V and J are TRBV5-4 and TRBJ1-3; 8 nucleotides line up with TRBD1. This CDR3 is built from 17 residues. Germline V gives CDR1 SGHNT, CDR2 YYREEE (reference sequence). V shed 2 bases and J 1 base; nucleotides not matched to a gene: 8. CDR3 loop: CASSLLHRGTSGNTIYF. The CDR3 DNA reads TGTGCCAGCAGCTTACTACACAGGGGGACTTCTGGAAACACCATATATTTT.

The V call is TRBV30, the J call TRBJ2-7; TRBD1 is a possible D gene (6 bases). Trimming removed 0 bases at V and 0 bases at J, with 12 bases between. The germline gives CDR1 GTSNPN, CDR2 SVGIG (reference sequence). This CDR3 is built from 15 residues. The CDR3 reads CAWSVYRENSYEQYF. Here the CDR3 DNA reads TGTGCCTGGAGTGTATACAGGGAAAACTCCTACGAGCAGTACTTC.

The chain uses TRBV7-3 and TRBJ2-7, with TRBD2 identical over 10 bases. The CDR3 totals 15 residues. Germline-derived CDR1 and CDR2 are SGHTA and FQGTGA. With 5 bases clipped from V and 2 bases from J, the junction kept 6 bases outside the gene matches. CDR3 DNA: TGTGCCAGCAGCCCTAGCGGGGGCCCGACCTACGAGCAGTACTTC. It translates to CASSPSGGPTYEQYF.

The chain uses TRBV10-3 and TRBJ2-1, with D hard to call. The CDR3 is made up of 11 amino acids. Trimming took off 10 bases at V and 10 bases at J, with 14 bases between the two ends. Looked up from germline, CDR1 is ENHRY and CDR2 is SYGVKD. The CDR3 DNA reads TGTGCCACCTCGACGGTACTGGAGCAGTTCTTC. It specifies CATSTVLEQFF.